These 31 T cell receptor beta chains originate from one sample sequenced in a study of cytomegalovirus exposure and HLA in healthy donors (dated by TCRdb to 2017 to 2019). Library generation was performed with the immunoSEQ multiplex PCR assay. The clones in this table, taken by TCRdb from immuneACCESS, are in-frame only. Not every clone is retained; where verified, under half of the shortfall comes from an unresolved V gene, and the cause of the rest is unknown. Present in this sample are roughly 150,000 clones, around 80% of which were seen just once. Together, the top ten hold about 27% of the sample. The sequenced material came from PBMCs. These TCRs come from a man aged 25-45 years in good health and CMV-seropositive.

The chain couples TRBV19 to TRBJ1-5; D is ambiguous. The V end was cut by 1 base, the J end by 4 bases, with 11 bases between. Germline loops: CDR1 LNHDA, CDR2 SQIVND (reference sequence). This CDR3 contains 15 residues. The CDR3, as DNA: TGTGCCAGTAGTATAGGGAGAGGCCTTAATCAGCCCCAGCATTTT. This sequence encodes CASSIGRGLNQPQHF.

This clone was detected only a few times. The J gene is TRBJ1-1, the V gene TRBV6-5; 7 positions agree with TRBD1. The CDR3 is 11 residues long. Germline V gene lookup returns CDR1 MNHEY and CDR2 SVGAGI. V trimming: 7 bases; J trimming: 12 bases; junction bases outside the gene matches: 8. This CDR3 is CASIGTAESFF. CDR3 in DNA: TGTGCCAGCATCGGGACAGCCGAATCTTTCTTT.

V is TRBV6-4 and J is TRBJ2-1; no reliable D call. Germline assignment: CDR1 MRHNA and CDR2 SNTAGT. V was trimmed by 6 bases and J by 0 bases, leaving 12 bases between them. The CDR3 totals 15 residues. CDR3 protein: CASSREVGSYNEQFF. The CDR3 DNA follows: TGTGCCAGCAGCCGCGAAGTCGGCTCCTACAATGAGCAGTTCTTC.

The chain recombines TRBV20-1 with TRBJ1-4; D unresolved. V shed 6 bases and J shed 8 bases, with 10 bases lying between them. Germline V gives CDR1 DFQATT, CDR2 SNEGSKA (reference sequence). CDR3 size: 11 residues. The CDR3 spells CSAIIREKLFF. The CDR3 DNA reads as TGCAGTGCAATTATCCGGGAAAAACTGTTTTTT.

The V and J genes are TRBV27 and TRBJ1-5, with TRBD1 matching 9 bases. V shed 8 bases, J shed 3 bases, and the junction held 5 bases outside the gene matches. Germline V gives CDR1 MNHEY, CDR2 SMNVEV (reference sequence). The CDR3 is 14 amino acids. The CDR3 DNA reads TGTGCCAGCCGGACAGGGGTGGACAATCAGCCCCAGCATTTT. As protein: CASRTGVDNQPQHF.

This chain connects TRBV6-5 to TRBJ2-3; D call uncertain. Germline V gives CDR1 MNHEY, CDR2 SVGAGI. The CDR3 runs 13 residues. V was shortened by 6 bases and J by 4 bases, with 11 bases between the two germline ends. CDR3 bases: TGTGCCAGCAGGAACAGCAACCCAGATACGCAGTATTTT. It codes for CASRNSNPDTQYF.

The chain joins TRBV4-1 to TRBJ1-3; 8 bases agree with TRBD1. V trimming: 2 bases; J trimming: 2 bases; junction bases outside the gene matches: 5. CDR3 length: 16 residues. In germline, CDR1 is MGHRA, CDR2 YSYEKL. CDR3 coding DNA: TGCGCCAGCAGCCAACTACAGGGGGGGACTGGAAACACCATATATTTT. Its protein is CASSQLQGGTGNTIYF.

This chain connects TRBV21-1 to TRBJ1-2; TRBD1, the D gene given by the table, was not confirmed from the DNA. TRBV21-1 counts as a pseudogene. The CDR3 loop spans 11 amino acids. The CDR3 is CASGTGPGYTF. The DNA of the CDR3 is TGTGCCAGCGGTACAGGGCCAGGCTACACCTTC.

V is TRBV5-6 and J is TRBJ2-5; 7 nucleotides match TRBD1. The CDR3 contains 15 residues. CDR1 and CDR2 from the germline V gene are SGHDT and YYEEEE. Unmatched junction bases numbered 12, after V lost 4 bases and J lost 6 bases. CDR3 region: CASSVRDRSAQTQYF. The DNA for the CDR3 is TGTGCCAGCAGCGTCCGGGACAGATCTGCCCAGACCCAGTACTTC.

The V gene is TRBV7-6, the J gene TRBJ1-1, with TRBD1 matching over 7 bases. The CDR3 loop spans 13 amino acids. The germline CDR1 and CDR2 sequences are SGHVS and FNYEAQ. The junction had 6 bases not matched to a gene; V was cut back by 5 bases and J by 6 bases. CDR3 in DNA: TGTGCCAGCAGCCCACAGGGGACCCCTGAAGCTTTCTTT. Protein sequence: CASSPQGTPEAFF.

V is TRBV19 and J is TRBJ1-2, with D unresolved. The CDR3 runs to 12 residues. CDR1 is LNHDA, CDR2 SQIVND, per germline (reference sequence). The V and J ends lost 6 bases and 8 bases respectively, with 13 bases between them. The CDR3 sequence: CASRHGISGYTF. The CDR3 nucleotides read TGTGCCAGTAGACACGGGATCTCCGGCTACACCTTC.

The rearrangement uses TRBV5-1 and TRBJ2-3, with 11 positions matching TRBD2. Germline values: CDR1 SGHRS, CDR2 YFSETQ. V lost 0 bases to trimming and J lost 5 bases; unmatched junction nucleotides: 2. The CDR3 has 15 amino acids. CDR3 sequence: CASSLGGLAGDTQYF. The CDR3 nucleotides are TGCGCCAGCAGCTTGGGAGGACTAGCGGGAGATACGCAGTATTTT. Full variable domain (rest looked up from reference TRBV5-1 and TRBJ2-3): KAGVTQTPRYLIKTRGQQVTLSCSPISGHRSVSWYQQTPGQGLQFLFEYFSETQRNKGNFPGRFSGRQFSNSRSEMNVSTLELGDSALYLCASSLGGLAGDTQYFGPGTRLTVL.

A single count supports this clone. This sequence joins TRBV9 and TRBJ2-3; the D gene is possibly TRBD1 (6 bases). V was trimmed by 4 bases and J by 0 bases, leaving 12 bases between them. The CDR3 sequence is 15 residues long. Germline CDR1 and CDR2: SGDLS and YYNGEE. In nucleotides, the CDR3 is TGTGCCAGCAGCTCGAGGACAGCTAGCACAGATACGCAGTATTTT. The encoded protein is CASSSRTASTDTQYF.

This rearrangement joins TRBV19 to TRBJ1-3, with TRBD1 as a possible D gene (6 bases). Trimming removed 1 base at V and 2 bases at J, with 12 bases between. The germline V gene has CDR1 LNHDA and CDR2 SQIVND (reference sequence). This CDR3 comprises 16 residues. The CDR3 loop reads CASSIGAGATGNTIYF. CDR3 in DNA: TGTGCCAGTAGTATAGGAGCAGGGGCGACTGGAAACACCATATATTTT.

V and J are TRBV5-5 and TRBJ2-5, with TRBD1 matching 11 bases. Germline CDR1 and CDR2: SGHKS and YYEKEE (reference sequence). Trimming removed 0 bases from V and 7 bases from J; junction bases left unmatched: 2. This CDR3 comprises 14 residues. CDR3 nucleotide sequence: TGTGCCAGCAGCTTGGCGGGACAGGGGGGGACCCAGTACTTC. Its protein product is CASSLAGQGGTQYF.

The chain carries TRBV7-2 and TRBJ1-1, with TRBD1 matching 7 bases. The germline CDR1 and CDR2 sequences are SGHTA and FQGNSA. CDR3 length equals 14 residues. With V trimmed by 6 bases and J by 0 bases, 4 bases remained unmatched. The CDR3 sequence is CASSHRGMNTEAFF. CDR3 nucleotides: TGTGCCAGCAGTCACAGGGGAATGAACACTGAAGCTTTCTTT. The full variable domain, rest sourced from reference TRBV7-2 and TRBJ1-1, is GAGVSQSPSNKVTEKGKDVELRCDPISGHTALYWYRQSLGQGLEFLIYFQGNSAPDKSGLPSDRFSAERTGGSVSTLTIQRTQQEDSAVYLCASSHRGMNTEAFFGQGTRLTVV.

The chain recombines TRBV30 with TRBJ2-1, with 12 bases identical to TRBD2. The V and J ends lost 3 bases and 5 bases, in that order; junction bases with no gene match: 5. The CDR3 is 15 residues long. Germline lookup yields CDR1 GTSNPN and CDR2 SVGIG (reference sequence). The CDR3 region is CAWSLGLAGHNEQFF. The CDR3 DNA reads as TGTGCCTGGAGCCTAGGACTAGCGGGGCACAATGAGCAGTTCTTC.

The CDR3 bases are TGCGCCAGCAGCCCGAGAGGGTTGTCTAGCAATCAGCCCCAGCATTTT. It encodes CASSPRGLSSNQPQHF. V usage is TRBV5-1 and J usage is TRBJ1-5; D unclear. CDR3 length equals 16 residues. V lost 4 bases, J lost 0 bases, and 14 bases lay in between. The V gene's germline CDR1 is SGHRS and CDR2 YFSETQ.

The V gene is TRBV5-1, the J gene TRBJ2-3; 7 nucleotides agree with TRBD1. J gave up 6 bases and V 3 bases, and 10 bases lay outside the gene matches. CDR1 is SGHRS and CDR2 is YFSETQ in the germline V gene. The CDR3 has 15 amino acids. CDR3 loop: CASSYSRQTGDTQYF. CDR3 DNA: TGCGCCAGCAGCTACTCCAGACAGACAGGGGATACGCAGTATTTT.

The gene calls are TRBV5-6 and TRBJ2-2; 11 nucleotides match TRBD1. From germline, CDR1 is SGHDT and CDR2 YYEEEE. The CDR3 has 15 residues. Trimming removed 4 bases from V and 4 bases from J; junction bases left unmatched: 3. CDR3 DNA sequence: TGTGCCAGCAGCGGGGGGACAGGGGGCACCGGGGAGCTGTTTTTT. Translated, it gives CASSGGTGGTGELFF.

The chain is built from TRBV5-6 and TRBJ2-1; 13 positions agree with TRBD2. J was trimmed by 4 bases and V by 4 bases; bases with no gene match: 2. The germline CDR1 and CDR2 sequences are SGHDT and YYEEEE. The CDR3 sequence is 15 residues long. CDR3 in amino acids: CASSRTSGSYNEQFF. CDR3 sequence (DNA): TGTGCCAGCAGCCGGACTAGCGGGAGTTACAATGAGCAGTTCTTC. The variable domain in full, with the rest retrieved from reference TRBV5-6 and TRBJ2-1, is DAGVTQSPTHLIKTRGQQVTLRCSPKSGHDTVSWYQQALGQGPQFIFQYYEEEERQRGNFPDRFSGHQFPNYSSELNVNALLLGDSALYLCASSRTSGSYNEQFFGPGTRLTVL.

The rearrangement links TRBV7-2 to TRBJ2-3, with D tentatively TRBD1 (6 bases). V was shortened by 0 bases and J by 8 bases, with 9 bases between the two germline ends. CDR3 length: 13 residues. Germline lookup yields CDR1 SGHTA and CDR2 FQGNSA. The CDR3 here is CASSLAPRGTQYF. CDR3 coding DNA: TGTGCCAGCAGCTTAGCGCCCAGGGGTACGCAGTATTTT.

The chain joins TRBV2 to TRBJ2-5, with D unresolved. The CDR3 totals 15 residues. CDR1 and CDR2 from the germline V gene are SNHLY and FYNNEI. Deletions cut 0 bases from V and 5 bases from J, with 13 bases between. Here the CDR3 reads CASSEALPIQETQYF. CDR3 nucleotides: TGTGCCAGCAGTGAAGCGCTTCCAATACAGGAGACCCAGTACTTC. The entire variable domain, with the rest obtained from reference TRBV2 and TRBJ2-5, is as follows: EPEVTQTPSHQVTQMGQEVILRCVPISNHLYFYWYRQILGQKVEFLVSFYNNEISEKSEIFDDQFSVERPDGSNFTLKIRSTKLEDSAMYFCASSEALPIQETQYFGPGTRLLVL.

This clone was found a few times. The rearrangement links TRBV5-6 to TRBJ2-7, with TRBD2 matching over 8 bases. V was pared by 4 bases and J by 2 bases, with 17 bases of the junction left unmatched. Germline CDR1 is SGHDT and CDR2 is YYEEEE. The CDR3 consists of 18 residues. CDR3 residues: CASSRSETSVNFAYEQYF. CDR3 nucleotide sequence: TGTGCCAGCAGCAGATCCGAGACTAGCGTTAATTTTGCCTACGAGCAGTACTTC.

This chain links TRBV19 with TRBJ1-2; 7 bases are a match to TRBD1. In germline, CDR1 is LNHDA, CDR2 SQIVND (reference sequence). Losses at the gene ends were 6 bases for V and 8 bases for J; bases not matched to a gene: 9. This CDR3 has 13 amino acids. CDR3 nucleotide sequence: TGTGCCAGTAGGGCAGACAGGGATTACGGCTACACCTTC. Translation gives CASRADRDYGYTF.

The chain links TRBV14 to TRBJ2-5; 7 bases map to TRBD1. The length of the CDR3 is 21 residues. The junction had 24 bases not matched to a gene; V was cut back by 0 bases and J by 5 bases. Germline CDR1 SGHDN, CDR2 FVKESK. Written as DNA, the CDR3 is TGTGCCAGCAGCCAAGATCGGCCCCCCTACTCTAGGGGGCGACGGGTGGAGACCCAGTACTTC. It translates to CASSQDRPPYSRGRRVETQYF.

The chain employs TRBV29-1 and TRBJ2-3; 7 bases map to TRBD2. This CDR3 has 15 residues. From germline, CDR1 is SQVTM and CDR2 ANQGSEA. After removal of 3 bases from V and 2 bases from J, the junction contained 8 bases not matched to a gene. The CDR3 spells CSVEASGAPTDTQYF. The CDR3 nucleotides are TGCAGCGTTGAGGCTAGCGGAGCCCCCACAGATACGCAGTATTTT.

The chain employs TRBV6-5 and TRBJ2-5; no reliable D call. Germline values: CDR1 MNHEY, CDR2 SVGAGI. This CDR3 contains 14 residues. The ends were cut back, 5 bases at V and 9 bases at J, with 19 bases in the middle. In DNA form, the CDR3 reads TGTGCCAGCAGTGCTTCCCCCTCGACATGGGCCCAGTACTTC. Amino acids: CASSASPSTWAQYF.

The V and J genes are TRBV7-2 and TRBJ2-1; 11 bases map to TRBD2. Germline V gives CDR1 SGHTA, CDR2 FQGNSA. The CDR3 contains 16 residues. V lost 4 bases, J lost 6 bases, and 8 bases stayed unmatched. The CDR3 DNA reads TGTGCCAGCAGCTCCGTCGGGACTAGCGGAGGCAATGAGCAGTTCTTC. Its translation is CASSSVGTSGGNEQFF.

This rearrangement joins TRBV29-1 to TRBJ1-1, with TRBD1 matching 7 bases. The CDR3 contains 13 residues. Germline lookup yields CDR1 SQVTM and CDR2 ANQGSEA. The trim removed 7 bases at V and 1 base at J, leaving 6 bases unmatched. The CDR3 DNA sequence: TGCAGCGCCTTCCGGGACAGGAACACTGAAGCTTTCTTT. This codes for CSAFRDRNTEAFF.

The chain recombines TRBV6-5 with TRBJ1-1; D call uncertain. The germline CDR1 and CDR2 sequences are MNHEY and SVGAGI. V lost 7 bases and J lost 5, with 17 bases in between. The CDR3 consists of 14 residues. CDR3: CASIIRQDGTEAFF. The DNA for the CDR3 is TGTGCCAGCATAATACGTCAGGATGGTACTGAAGCTTTCTTT.